Shown below are 10 T cell receptor beta chains from a single sample sequenced in a study of regulatory T cells in long-lasting Graves disease. iRepertoire HTBI primers and Arm-PCR of CDR3 regions built TCR beta libraries. TCRdb analysed the multiplex PCR reads with MiXCR anew, one entry per CDR3 protein. The repertoire holds some 370,000 distinct CDR3 sequences, with approximately 25% as singletons. The time point is: persistent/refractory GD, antithyroid drugs over 5 years with positive TRAb. From RNA extracted from PBMCs, the TCR library was made. The sequenced sample was peripheral blood mononuclear cells (PBMCs), obtained when the disease was refractory, from a patient treated with antithyroid drugs. The source is a woman between 40 and 50 years old with Graves disease.

Written as DNA, the CDR3 is TGTGCCAGCATCGTGTATAGGTGGGGTGATGCCGGGGAGCTGTTTTTT. Translating it yields CASIVYRWGDAGELFF. The chain couples TRBV12-3 or TRBV12-4 to TRBJ2-2; D not resolved. The germline V and J ends were trimmed by 7 bases and 6 bases, with 21 bases remaining between them. The CDR3 is made up of 16 amino acids.

Regarding this clonotype: At one boundary the junction diverges from the germline segment, which might be a read error. The V gene is TRBV29-1, the J gene TRBJ2-1; D not resolved. The CDR3 totals 13 residues. The germline gives CDR1 SQVTM, CDR2 ANQGSEA. The CDR3 DNA is TGCGGCGTTGAAGATCCCACCTATAATGAGCAGTTCTTC. It translates to CGVEDPTYNEQFF.

This clonotype came up many times. The chain uses TRBV3-1 and TRBJ2-5; D is perhaps TRBD2 (6 bases). The CDR3 loop spans 16 amino acids. Germline V CDR1 and CDR2: LGHDT, YNNKEL (reference sequence). V was trimmed by 1 base and J by 2 bases, leaving 14 bases between them. The CDR3 spells CASSQVRGADQETQYF. The CDR3 nucleotides are TGTGCCAGCAGCCAAGTTCGCGGGGCCGATCAAGAGACCCAGTACTTC.

This rearrangement joins TRBV29-1 to TRBJ2-7; no firm D call. In germline, CDR1 is SQVTM, CDR2 ANQGSEA. This CDR3 contains 13 residues. The germline V and J ends were trimmed by 6 bases and 0 bases, with 12 bases remaining between them. This CDR3 reads CSVDAASSYEQYF. The CDR3 coding sequence is TGCAGCGTCGATGCTGCCAGCTCCTACGAGCAGTACTTC.

V usage is TRBV5-6 and J usage is TRBJ2-7; no definite D call. Germline values: CDR1 SGHDT, CDR2 YYEEEE. This CDR3 region has 11 residues. Trimming stripped 4 bases from V and 7 bases from J, with 9 bases between. The CDR3: CASSLNVEQYF. CDR3 sequence (DNA): TGTGCCAGCAGCCTGAACGTGGAGCAGTACTTC.

This clonotype was seen repeatedly, ten times or more. The genes are TRBV3-1 and TRBJ1-1; 11 positions agree with TRBD1. The CDR3 runs 12 residues. V shed 3 bases, J shed 9 bases, and the junction held 0 bases outside the gene matches. From germline, CDR1 is LGHDT and CDR2 YNNKEL (reference sequence). CDR3 in amino acids: CASSQDRGQAFF. CDR3 coding DNA: TGTGCCAGCAGCCAGGACAGGGGGCAAGCTTTCTTT.

This clonotype was picked up many times. The chain uses TRBV6-1 and TRBJ1-2; 8 nucleotides align to TRBD1. V lost 6 bases, J lost 4 bases, and 10 bases stayed unmatched. The length of the CDR3 is 15 residues. Germline assignment: CDR1 MNHNS and CDR2 SASEGT. CDR3 protein: CASRFYRGESYGYTF. DNA for the CDR3: TGTGCCAGCAGGTTTTACAGGGGGGAATCCTATGGCTACACCTTC.

This clonotype was recorded at least ten times. The germline gene is not matched at one end of the junction; a read error may be the cause. This chain uses TRBV12-3 or TRBV12-4 with TRBJ2-6; tentative D call: TRBD2 (6 bases). The CDR3 has 14 amino acids. CDR3 nucleotides: TGTGCCAGCAGGATCGACGGGACTCCTGGGGCTCTGGCTTTC. Translating it yields CASRIDGTPGALAF.

There are many counts of this clonotype. The chain has TRBV15 and TRBJ1-5, with D hard to call. CDR1 and CDR2 from the germline V gene are LNHNV and YYDKDF (reference sequence). The CDR3 contains 15 residues. Trimming cost V 0 bases and J 1 base, with 7 bases left between them. The CDR3 DNA reads TGTGCCACCAGCAGAGATATGGGCAGCAATCAGCCCCAGCATTTT. Protein: CATSRDMGSNQPQHF.

The chain uses TRBV6-2 or TRBV6-3 and TRBJ2-2, with 12 positions matching TRBD1. Germline V lookup: CDR1 MNHEY, CDR2 SVGEGT. Trimming cost V 8 bases and J 6 bases; bases outside gene matches: 1. This CDR3 spans 13 amino acids. CDR3 region: CASGTGGSGELFF. The CDR3 region has the DNA TGTGCCAGCGGGACAGGGGGCTCCGGGGAGCTGTTTTTT.